The rows below give T cell receptor beta chains drawn from one sample of a study of cytomegalovirus exposure and HLA in healthy donors. The method was immunoSEQ multiplex PCR; TCRdb's version includes in-frame clones alone and lacks a portion of them. The table records 200,000 or so clones, 75% to 90% of them present only once. What was sequenced was PBMCs. The receptors here all came from a woman aged 18-29 years in good health and CMV-seronegative. The CDR3 runs from the conserved cysteine through the conserved F or W. Fields, in order: CDR3 length, clone size, J gene, D gene, V gene, CDR3 protein, CDR3 DNA. A D gene is named only where the DNA matches it firmly. Where a row states a size, it is once, few, many or the class of an expanded clone; other rows omit it.

cdr3_length: 14
clone_size: -
j_call: TRBJ1-2
d_call: -
v_call: TRBV19
cdr3_aa: CASIRTELGSGYTF
cdr3_nt: TGTGCCAGTATCCGGACAGAACTGGGAAGTGGCTACACCTTC

cdr3_length: 12
clone_size: few
j_call: TRBJ1-4
d_call: -
v_call: TRBV28
cdr3_aa: CASNGGGEKLFF
cdr3_nt: TGTGCCAGCAACGGGGGGGGTGAAAAACTGTTTTTT

cdr3_length: 13
clone_size: -
j_call: TRBJ1-6
d_call: -
v_call: TRBV28
cdr3_aa: CASSLDRNSPLHF
cdr3_nt: TGTGCCAGCAGTTTGGACAGAAATTCACCCCTCCACTTT

cdr3_length: 15
clone_size: -
j_call: TRBJ2-5
d_call: TRBD2
v_call: TRBV2
cdr3_aa: CASSGTSGGQETQYF
cdr3_nt: TGTGCCAGCAGTGGGACTAGCGGGGGGCAAGAGACCCAGTACTTC

cdr3_length: 14
clone_size: once
j_call: TRBJ1-1
d_call: -
v_call: TRBV27
cdr3_aa: CASSGGEENEEAFF
cdr3_nt: TGTGCCAGCAGCGGGGGGGAGGAGAACGAGGAAGCTTTCTTT

cdr3_length: 12
clone_size: -
j_call: TRBJ2-3
d_call: -
v_call: TRBV27
cdr3_aa: CASSPSTDTQYF
cdr3_nt: TGTGCCAGCAGTCCGAGCACAGATACGCAGTATTTT

cdr3_length: 14
clone_size: -
j_call: TRBJ2-5
d_call: -
v_call: TRBV6-1
cdr3_aa: CASNPTWVEETQYF
cdr3_nt: TGTGCCAGCAACCCGACTTGGGTGGAGGAGACCCAGTACTTC

cdr3_length: 17
clone_size: once
j_call: TRBJ2-7
d_call: TRBD2
v_call: TRBV27
cdr3_aa: CASSSKGLTSGSYEQYF
cdr3_nt: TGTGCCAGCAGTTCGAAGGGCCTTACTAGCGGGAGCTACGAGCAGTACTTC

cdr3_length: 15
clone_size: -
j_call: TRBJ1-4
d_call: TRBD1
v_call: TRBV6-1
cdr3_aa: CASSPLGGTNEKLFF
cdr3_nt: TGTGCCAGCAGTCCTTTAGGGGGCACTAATGAAAAACTGTTTTTT

cdr3_length: 15
clone_size: -
j_call: TRBJ1-4
d_call: -
v_call: TRBV6-1
cdr3_aa: CASSEISGYDEKLFF
cdr3_nt: TGTGCCAGCAGTGAAATTTCAGGGTATGATGAAAAACTGTTTTTT

cdr3_length: 16
clone_size: once
j_call: TRBJ1-1
d_call: TRBD1
v_call: TRBV2
cdr3_aa: CASVVAPTQGGPEAFF
cdr3_nt: TGTGCCAGCGTGGTGGCTCCCACACAGGGGGGGCCTGAAGCTTTCTTT

cdr3_length: 14
clone_size: -
j_call: TRBJ2-5
d_call: -
v_call: TRBV25-1
cdr3_aa: CASSATGVRKTQYF
cdr3_nt: TGTGCCAGCAGTGCGACCGGGGTCAGGAAGACCCAGTACTTC

cdr3_length: 14
clone_size: -
j_call: TRBJ2-5
d_call: TRBD1
v_call: TRBV5-1
cdr3_aa: CASSDGTGGETQYF
cdr3_nt: TGCGCCAGCAGCGATGGGACAGGGGGAGAGACCCAGTACTTC

cdr3_length: 12
clone_size: -
j_call: TRBJ2-1
d_call: -
v_call: TRBV30
cdr3_aa: CAYNQGRNEQFF
cdr3_nt: TGTGCCTACAACCAGGGTCGCAATGAGCAGTTCTTC

cdr3_length: 14
clone_size: -
j_call: TRBJ2-5
d_call: -
v_call: TRBV7-9
cdr3_aa: CASSLEIYQETQYF
cdr3_nt: TGTGCCAGCAGCTTAGAAATATACCAAGAGACCCAGTACTTC

cdr3_length: 12
clone_size: -
j_call: TRBJ2-7
d_call: -
v_call: TRBV11-2
cdr3_aa: CASSLDRYEQYF
cdr3_nt: TGTGCCAGCAGCTTAGATCGGTACGAGCAGTACTTC

cdr3_length: 13
clone_size: -
j_call: TRBJ2-5
d_call: TRBD2
v_call: TRBV2
cdr3_aa: CASSVGGRKTQYF
cdr3_nt: TGTGCCAGCAGTGTGGGCGGGAGGAAGACCCAGTACTTC

cdr3_length: 15
clone_size: -
j_call: TRBJ2-5
d_call: TRBD2
v_call: TRBV7-7
cdr3_aa: CASSLRGGYQETQYF
cdr3_nt: TGTGCCAGCAGCTTACGGGGGGGGTACCAAGAGACCCAGTACTTC

cdr3_length: 15
clone_size: -
j_call: TRBJ2-1
d_call: TRBD1
v_call: TRBV5-1
cdr3_aa: CASSPTTTGRNEQFF
cdr3_nt: TGCGCCAGCAGCCCCACTACGACAGGGCGTAATGAGCAGTTCTTC

cdr3_length: 16
clone_size: -
j_call: TRBJ2-1
d_call: -
v_call: TRBV2
cdr3_aa: CASRVPGGSSYNEQFF
cdr3_nt: TGTGCCAGCAGAGTACCAGGGGGGTCATCCTACAATGAGCAGTTCTTC

cdr3_length: 15
clone_size: -
j_call: TRBJ1-5
d_call: -
v_call: TRBV27
cdr3_aa: CASSTGTLSNQPQHF
cdr3_nt: TGTGCCAGCAGTACAGGGACCCTTAGCAATCAGCCCCAGCATTTT

cdr3_length: 15
clone_size: -
j_call: TRBJ2-1
d_call: TRBD2
v_call: TRBV19
cdr3_aa: CASIRTSGYYNEQFF
cdr3_nt: TGTGCCAGTATAAGGACTAGCGGGTATTACAATGAGCAGTTCTTC

cdr3_length: 14
clone_size: -
j_call: TRBJ2-7
d_call: TRBD1
v_call: TRBV27
cdr3_aa: CASSPGTGDYEQYF
cdr3_nt: TGTGCCAGCAGTCCGGGGACAGGTGACTACGAGCAGTACTTC

cdr3_length: 14
clone_size: -
j_call: TRBJ1-4
d_call: -
v_call: TRBV2
cdr3_aa: CASQGGHLGEKLFF
cdr3_nt: TGTGCCTCTCAGGGCGGACATCTAGGCGAAAAACTGTTTTTT

cdr3_length: 20
clone_size: -
j_call: TRBJ2-5
d_call: TRBD2
v_call: TRBV14
cdr3_aa: CASSQGGLAGTLRGEETQYF
cdr3_nt: TGTGCCAGCAGCCAAGGCGGACTAGCGGGGACCTTGAGGGGTGAAGAGACCCAGTACTTC

cdr3_length: 15
clone_size: once
j_call: TRBJ2-1
d_call: -
v_call: TRBV5-1
cdr3_aa: CASSLVGGGGNEQFF
cdr3_nt: TGCGCCAGCAGCTTGGTTGGGGGAGGAGGCAATGAGCAGTTCTTC

cdr3_length: 15
clone_size: -
j_call: TRBJ1-5
d_call: -
v_call: TRBV2
cdr3_aa: CASSPRGVSNQPQHF
cdr3_nt: TGTGCCAGCAGTCCCCGGGGGGTCAGCAATCAGCCCCAGCATTTT

cdr3_length: 13
clone_size: -
j_call: TRBJ1-2
d_call: -
v_call: TRBV7-9
cdr3_aa: CASSLGGDYGYTF
cdr3_nt: TGTGCCAGCAGCTTAGGGGGCGATTATGGCTACACCTTC

cdr3_length: 12
clone_size: -
j_call: TRBJ2-7
d_call: -
v_call: TRBV7-6
cdr3_aa: CASSPGGDGQYF
cdr3_nt: TGTGCCAGCAGCCCCGGAGGAGATGGGCAGTACTTC